The sequence of this TCR beta chain was determined in a study of CD8+ T cells in alopecia areata. Overall study context: Treatment ran 6 to 18 months, with 6 months of follow-up afterward. General study findings and limits: Alphabeta T cells residing in normal skin are also sequenced in scalp samples. With just one nonresponder, it is still uncertain whether baseline CD8+ expansion relates to response.

cDNA prepared by RNA extraction and subsequent reverse transcription served as the template for sequencing. Sequencing used immunoSEQ multiplex PCR; TCRdb keeps in-frame clones, though not all of them. The sample holds roughly 190,000 clones, approximately 60% seen once. V was clipped by 0 bases and J by 6 bases, with 8 bases between them. CDR1 and CDR2 (germline): SSHAT, FNYEAQ (reference sequence). This CDR3 contains 14 residues. A note on this clone: Its antigen is unidentified.

Treatment here: oral pan-JAK inhibitor, 5-10 mg twice daily. Lesional scalp punch biopsies and peripheral blood came from alopecia areata patients. The TCR comes from a human donor with alopecia areata. J is TRBJ2-2 and V is TRBV7-7; D remains unclear. The sequenced sample was CD4+ T cells sorted from blood, obtained at week 4, from a patient treated with tofacitinib. The CDR3 reads CASSLARAPGELFF. CDR3 nucleotide sequence: TGTGCCAGCAGCTTAGCGCGTGCACCCGGGGAGCTGTTTTTT.